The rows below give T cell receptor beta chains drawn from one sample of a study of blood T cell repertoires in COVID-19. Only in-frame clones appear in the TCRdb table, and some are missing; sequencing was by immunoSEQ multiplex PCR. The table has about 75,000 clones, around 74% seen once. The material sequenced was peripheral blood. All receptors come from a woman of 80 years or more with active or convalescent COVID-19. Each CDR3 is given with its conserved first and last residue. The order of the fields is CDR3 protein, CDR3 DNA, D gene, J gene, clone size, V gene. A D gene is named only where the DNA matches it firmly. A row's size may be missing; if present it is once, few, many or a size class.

CASKRQGACQPQHF	TGTGCCAGCAAACGACAGGGGGCTTGTCAGCCCCAGCATTTT	TRBD1	TRBJ1-5	-	TRBV6-4
CASSRTGSSYEQYF	TGTGCCAGCAGCCGCACCGGGTCCTCCTACGAGCAGTACTTC	-	TRBJ2-7	-	TRBV5-4
CAARGRQGGHEQYF	TGTGCCGCCAGGGGAAGGCAGGGGGGCCACGAGCAGTACTTC	-	TRBJ2-7	-	TRBV6-5
CASSPPGAGANVLTF	TGTGCCAGCAGCCCCCCCGGGGCTGGGGCCAACGTCCTGACTTTC	-	TRBJ2-6	once	TRBV7-7
CASSEASVGSKNIQYF	TGTGCCAGCAGTGAAGCGAGTGTCGGGAGCAAAAACATTCAGTACTTC	-	TRBJ2-4	-	TRBV2
CASSLYPGLRSYNEQFF	TGTGCCAGCAGCTTATACCCGGGACTCCGATCCTACAATGAGCAGTTCTTC	-	TRBJ2-1	-	TRBV7-2
CSVALGWTGELFF	TGCAGCGTTGCCCTAGGATGGACCGGGGAGCTGTTTTTT	-	TRBJ2-2	-	TRBV29-1
CASSPGQGRNEKLFF	TGTGCCAGCAGCCCGGGACAGGGTCGGAATGAAAAACTGTTTTTT	TRBD1	TRBJ1-4	-	TRBV7-8
CASSLRGGFAPKNEQYF	TGTGCCAGCAGCCTCCGGGGGGGGTTTGCCCCGAAGAACGAGCAGTACTTC	TRBD2	TRBJ2-7	-	TRBV3-1/TRBV3-2
CASSYRRGPNQPQHF	TGTGCCAGCAGTTACCGGAGGGGACCGAATCAGCCCCAGCATTTT	-	TRBJ1-5	-	TRBV6-2/TRBV6-3
CASKPGIRTGELFF	TGTGCCAGCAAACCAGGGATAAGAACCGGGGAGCTGTTTTTT	-	TRBJ2-2	-	TRBV5-6
CASSLSLRSIYEQYF	TGTGCCAGCAGTTTAAGTCTGAGAAGTATCTACGAGCAGTACTTC	-	TRBJ2-7	-	TRBV28
CASSMDSRNEQFF	TGTGCCAGTAGTATGGACTCACGGAATGAGCAGTTCTTC	-	TRBJ2-1	-	TRBV19
CASSPGQAKNIQYF	TGTGCCAGCAGCCCGGGACAGGCCAAAAACATTCAGTACTTC	TRBD1	TRBJ2-4	-	TRBV5-4
CASSQPGQKQQETQYF	TGCGCCAGCAGCCAGCCGGGACAGAAACAACAAGAGACCCAGTACTTC	TRBD1	TRBJ2-5	-	TRBV4-1
CASSKDRGGNGELFF	TGTGCCAGCAGTAAGGACAGGGGAGGTAACGGGGAGCTGTTTTTT	TRBD1	TRBJ2-2	-	TRBV2
CAWSVRAGGIQETQYF	TGTGCCTGGAGTGTTAGAGCGGGAGGGATCCAAGAGACCCAGTACTTC	TRBD2	TRBJ2-5	-	TRBV30
CASSLVAGLNEKLFF	TGTGCCAGCAGCTTAGTGGCAGGGCTCAATGAAAAACTGTTTTTT	-	TRBJ1-4	-	TRBV7-2
CASSAGRKGQETQYF	TGTGCCAGCAGTGCAGGGAGGAAGGGGCAAGAGACCCAGTACTTC	-	TRBJ2-5	-	TRBV6-2/TRBV6-3
CASSQETTSGGTQFF	TGTGCCAGCAGCCAAGAAACGACTAGCGGGGGGACACAGTTCTTC	TRBD2	TRBJ2-1	-	TRBV3-1/TRBV3-2
CAAGDTGELFF	TGTGCCGCGGGCGACACCGGGGAGCTGTTTTTT	-	TRBJ2-2	-	TRBV12-3/TRBV12-4
CASSLTDRGFRSAGELFF	TGTGCCAGCAGCCTTACGGACAGGGGGTTTAGATCCGCCGGGGAGCTGTTTTTT	TRBD1	TRBJ2-2	-	TRBV7-8
CASSGQRSTEAFF	TGTGCCAGTAGTGGACAGCGGAGCACTGAAGCTTTCTTT	-	TRBJ1-1	-	TRBV19
CASSPFLETQYF	TGTGCCAGCTCACCATTCTTGGAGACCCAGTACTTC	-	TRBJ2-5	-	TRBV18
CSASRPDRLYQETQYF	TGCAGTGCTAGTAGGCCGGACAGGCTCTACCAAGAGACCCAGTACTTC	TRBD1	TRBJ2-5	-	TRBV20-1
CASSPPSRGWDTQYF	TGTGCCAGCTCACCACCGTCTCGAGGTTGGGATACGCAGTATTTT	-	TRBJ2-3	-	TRBV18
CASRHAGTGAHEQYF	TGTGCCAGCAGGCATGCCGGGACAGGGGCCCACGAGCAGTACTTC	TRBD1	TRBJ2-7	few	TRBV25-1
CASSQESYLTSGRYTGELFF	TGTGCCAGCAGCCAAGAGAGTTACTTGACTAGCGGGAGGTACACCGGGGAGCTGTTTTTT	TRBD2	TRBJ2-2	-	TRBV4-2
CAISESFRRETQYF	TGTGCCATCAGTGAGTCGTTTAGGAGGGAGACCCAGTACTTC	-	TRBJ2-5	-	TRBV10-3
CASRWGERDTQYF	TGTGCCAGCAGGTGGGGAGAGAGAGATACGCAGTATTTT	-	TRBJ2-3	-	TRBV6-5
CASSRDNTFSGANVLTF	TGTGCCAGCAGCCGGGACAATACATTCTCTGGGGCCAACGTCCTGACTTTC	-	TRBJ2-6	-	TRBV2
CASSQRPAGQGTTQYF	TGTGCCAGCAGCCAGCGACCGGCGGGACAGGGAACAACGCAGTACTTC	TRBD1	TRBJ2-7	-	TRBV5-8
CASSPLTAGGSYEQYF	TGTGCCAGCTCACCGCTGACGGCGGGTGGGTCCTACGAGCAGTACTTC	-	TRBJ2-7	-	TRBV18
CASSFLAGRNNEQFF	TGTGCCAGCAGCTTTCTAGCGGGACGTAACAATGAGCAGTTCTTC	TRBD2	TRBJ2-1	-	TRBV7-8
CASSYSKGSGYTF	TGTGCCAGCAGTTACTCAAAGGGGTCGGGCTACACCTTC	-	TRBJ1-2	few	TRBV6-2/TRBV6-3
CASSVLAGCLHEQFF	TGCGCCAGCAGTGTACTAGCGGGATGTTTGCATGAGCAGTTCTTC	TRBD2	TRBJ2-1	-	TRBV10-1
CASSSPQGWAYGYTF	TGTGCCAGCAGCTCACCTCAGGGGTGGGCCTATGGCTACACCTTC	-	TRBJ1-2	-	TRBV5-4
CASSIRDRGPDTQYF	TGTGCCAGCAGTATCCGGGACAGGGGTCCAGATACGCAGTATTTT	TRBD1	TRBJ2-3	once	TRBV6-2/TRBV6-3
CASSGTPSASYNEQFF	TGTGCCAGCAGCGGGACGCCTAGCGCTTCCTACAATGAGCAGTTCTTC	-	TRBJ2-1	-	TRBV13